Shown below are 18 T cell receptor beta chains from a single sample sequenced in a study of shared clonotypes between healthy human individuals. The table came from immunoSEQ multiplex PCR; TCRdb's copy has only in-frame clones and leaves some out. The table records approximately 1,000,000 clones, about 80% of them present only once. The sample comprised memory CD4+ T cells from PBMCs. Subset of the sample: CD45RA-negative fraction. The source of these receptors is a man aged 18 to 29 in good health. Some clones in this sample may be carry-over from other donors' samples.

This rearrangement joins TRBV6-1 to TRBJ2-7; 7 nucleotides line up with TRBD2. The junction had 4 bases not matched to a gene; V was cut back by 3 bases and J by 5 bases. The CDR3 has 13 residues. Germline CDR1 MNHNS, CDR2 SASEGT. The CDR3 region has the DNA TGTGCCAGCAGTGAGACTAGCAGCGACGAGCAGTACTTC. Translation: CASSETSSDEQYF.

The chain combines TRBV18 with TRBJ2-3, with TRBD2 matching 11 bases. The CDR3 runs to 16 residues. The J segment lost 4 bases and the V segment lost 2 bases, leaving 5 bases of the junction unmatched. Per the germline V gene, CDR1 is KGHSH and CDR2 is LQKENI. Here the CDR3 reads CASSPSLAGVSDTQYF. CDR3 in DNA: TGTGCCAGCTCACCATCACTAGCGGGAGTGTCAGATACGCAGTATTTT.

This clone appeared a single time. The J gene is TRBJ2-5, the V gene TRBV6-5; D perhaps matches TRBD2 (6 bases). The CDR3 covers 16 residues. Trimming stripped 0 bases from V and 4 bases from J, with 15 bases between. The germline V gene encodes CDR1 MNHEY and CDR2 SVGAGI. CDR3 sequence (DNA): TGTGCCAGCAGTTACTCAACCGGGAGTTCACCAGAGACCCAGTACTTC. As protein: CASSYSTGSSPETQYF.

The V gene is TRBV2, the J gene TRBJ1-1; TRBD1 is a possible D gene (5 bases). Trimming shortened V by 7 bases and J by 0 bases, and 15 bases separated the two germline ends. CDR1 and CDR2 (germline): SNHLY, FYNNEI. This CDR3 has 15 residues. In nucleotides, the CDR3 is TGTGCCAGCATCCTCGGGGGGATTATGAACACTGAAGCTTTCTTT. Translated, it gives CASILGGIMNTEAFF.

The chain joins TRBV15 to TRBJ1-5; D is unclear. V was cut by 0 bases and J by 1 base, with 10 bases left in between. The CDR3 is 16 residues long. The germline gives CDR1 LNHNV, CDR2 YYDKDF (reference sequence). DNA for the CDR3: TGTGCCACCAGCAGAGATAGTACAAGAAGCAATCAGCCCCAGCATTTT. Protein sequence: CATSRDSTRSNQPQHF.

The genes are TRBV30 and TRBJ1-6; D remains unclear. The CDR3 has 13 amino acids. Deletions cut 3 bases from V and 8 bases from J, with 11 bases between. The germline gives CDR1 GTSNPN, CDR2 SVGIG (reference sequence). In DNA form, the CDR3 reads TGTGCCTGGAGGGACGACGGGTATTCACCCCTCCACTTT. Translated, it gives CAWRDDGYSPLHF.

The chain has TRBV7-2 and TRBJ2-3; 9 nucleotides agree with TRBD2. Trimming cost V 5 bases and J 6 bases; bases outside gene matches: 6. The CDR3 is 14 residues long. Per germline, CDR1 SGHTA and CDR2 FQGNSA. The CDR3 spells CASSPGLASDTQYF. CDR3 bases: TGTGCCAGCAGCCCCGGACTAGCGTCTGATACGCAGTATTTT.

V is TRBV7-6 and J is TRBJ1-5; D is uncertain. The germline gives CDR1 SGHVS, CDR2 FNYEAQ. The CDR3 sequence is 13 residues long. The V and J ends lost 3 bases and 3 bases respectively, with 6 bases between them. In DNA form, the CDR3 reads TGTGCCAGCAGCTTGAACACCAATCAGCCCCAGCATTTT. Residues: CASSLNTNQPQHF. Filled out from reference TRBV7-6 and TRBJ1-5, the complete variable domain reads GAGVSQSPRYKVTKRGQDVALRCDPISGHVSLYWYRQALGQGPEFLTYFNYEAQQDKSGLPNDRFSAERPEGSISTLTIQRTEQRDSAMYRCASSLNTNQPQHFGDGTRLSIL.

The chain is built from TRBV5-5 and TRBJ2-5; tentative D call: TRBD1 (6 bases). This CDR3 is 16 amino acids long. Germline loops: CDR1 SGHKS, CDR2 YYEKEE (reference sequence). Trimming took off 0 bases at V and 2 bases at J, with 14 bases between the two ends. The CDR3 DNA reads as TGTGCCAGCAGCTTGGGGACAGCGGTTGATCAAGAGACCCAGTACTTC. Amino acids: CASSLGTAVDQETQYF.

The chain has TRBV9 and TRBJ1-2; D remains ambiguous. Trimming removed 5 bases at V and 0 bases at J, with 14 bases between. The CDR3 is made up of 15 amino acids. The germline gives CDR1 SGDLS, CDR2 YYNGEE. The CDR3 coding sequence is TGTGCCAGCAGACCGGGCCCGGGCGCTAACTATGGCTACACCTTC. Residues: CASRPGPGANYGYTF.

The rearrangement joins TRBV20-1 to TRBJ2-7; the D gene is possibly TRBD1 (7 bases). Germline-derived CDR1 and CDR2 are DFQATT and SNEGSKA (reference sequence). The CDR3 has 11 amino acids. With 6 bases removed from V and 5 bases from J, the gap between germline ends came to 11 bases. The CDR3 is CSADREDEQYF. For the CDR3, the DNA is TGCAGTGCCGACAGGGAGGACGAGCAGTACTTC.

The chain is built from TRBV30 and TRBJ2-7, with 16 bases that match TRBD2. Unmatched junction bases numbered 3, after V lost 3 bases and J lost 4 bases. Looked up from germline, CDR1 is GTSNPN and CDR2 is SVGIG (reference sequence). The CDR3 has 15 amino acids. The CDR3, as DNA: TGTGCCTGGAGGCAGGGACTAGCGGGAGGGTACGAGCAGTACTTC. As protein: CAWRQGLAGGYEQYF.

This clone was picked up a small number of times. The rearrangement uses TRBV2 and TRBJ2-2; D not resolved. Per germline, CDR1 SNHLY and CDR2 FYNNEI. V gave up 7 bases and J gave up 4 bases, with 7 bases separating them. This CDR3 has 12 amino acids. The CDR3 region has the DNA TGTGCCAGCACCCAAACCACCGGGGAGCTGTTTTTT. It translates to CASTQTTGELFF.

CDR3 protein: CASSLREGGQETQYF. DNA for the CDR3: TGTGCCAGCAGCTTACGAGAGGGGGGCCAAGAGACCCAGTACTTC. This chain joins TRBV11-3 and TRBJ2-5, with D possibly being TRBD1 or TRBD2 (6 bases each). With 2 bases removed from V and 1 base from J, the gap between germline ends came to 11 bases. The CDR3 loop spans 15 amino acids. Germline CDR1 and CDR2: SGHNT and YENEEA.

Details on this clone: This may arise from a read error, as a much more abundant clone is one base away. The gene calls are TRBV20-1 and TRBJ2-1; D is unclear. Germline V gene lookup returns CDR1 DFQATT and CDR2 SNEGSKA (reference sequence). The CDR3 has 10 amino acids. The germline V and J ends were trimmed by 3 bases and 8 bases, with 5 bases remaining between them. The CDR3 protein is CSASWHEQFF. The CDR3, as DNA: TGCAGTGCTAGTTGGCATGAGCAGTTCTTC.

As concerns this clone: This may be a read error: a much more frequent sequence differs by one nucleotide. Other nucleotide sequences from this sample produce the same CDR3. In nucleotides, the CDR3 is TGTGCCAGCTCCCGGGGCTTCCGGGGACGGGATGGCTACACTTTC. The encoded protein is CASSRGFRGRDGYTF. The rearrangement joins TRBV28 to TRBJ1-2, with D tentatively TRBD1 (5 bases). CDR1 is MDHEN and CDR2 is SYDVKM in the germline V gene. CDR3 length equals 15 residues.

The genes are TRBV7-2 and TRBJ1-4; D remains ambiguous. The CDR3 length is 15 residues. The germline V and J ends were trimmed by 5 bases and 2 bases, with 12 bases remaining between them. In germline, CDR1 is SGHTA, CDR2 FQGNSA. The CDR3 coding sequence is TGTGCCAGCAGCCCACGGTGGGCTACTAATGAAAAACTGTTTTTT. Its translation is CASSPRWATNEKLFF.

This clone has only one observation. The genes are TRBV9 and TRBJ1-3, with a possible D match to TRBD1 (6 bases). Germline CDR1 and CDR2: SGDLS and YYNGEE. V was shortened by 3 bases and J by 1 base, with 17 bases between the two germline ends. The CDR3 runs 17 residues. The CDR3 DNA is TGTGCCAGCAGCGCCTCGACAGGATTTGGATCTGGAAACACCATATATTTT. Its protein is CASSASTGFGSGNTIYF.